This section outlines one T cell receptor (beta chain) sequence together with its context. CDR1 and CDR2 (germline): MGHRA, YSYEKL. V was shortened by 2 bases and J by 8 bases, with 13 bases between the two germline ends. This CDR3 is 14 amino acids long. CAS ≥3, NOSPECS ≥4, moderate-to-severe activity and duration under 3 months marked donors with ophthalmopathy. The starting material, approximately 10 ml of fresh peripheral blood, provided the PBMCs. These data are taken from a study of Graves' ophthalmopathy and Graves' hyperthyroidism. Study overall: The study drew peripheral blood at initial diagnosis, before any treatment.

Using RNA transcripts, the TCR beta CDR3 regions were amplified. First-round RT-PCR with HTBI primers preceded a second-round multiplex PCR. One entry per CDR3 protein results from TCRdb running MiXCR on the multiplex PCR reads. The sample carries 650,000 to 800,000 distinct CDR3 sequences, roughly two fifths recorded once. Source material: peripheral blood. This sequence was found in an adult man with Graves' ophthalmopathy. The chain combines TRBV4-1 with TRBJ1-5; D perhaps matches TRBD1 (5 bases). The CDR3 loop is CASSQPGARKPQHF. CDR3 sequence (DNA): TGCGCCAGCAGCCAACCCGGGGCAAGGAAGCCCCAGCATTTT.